This T cell receptor (beta chain) was found in a study of blood T cell repertoires in COVID-19. For the study at large: The study drew acute and convalescent COVID-19 samples from the United States, Italy and Spain. Sample material is recorded as cDNA or gDNA derived from T cells, B-cell-depleted T cells, or PBMCs.

Between the trimmed V and J ends, which lost 1 base and 7 bases, there was a span of 8 bases. The CDR3 loop spans 13 amino acids. Germline-derived CDR1 and CDR2 are SGHTA and FQGNSA. Per the authors' pipeline: The assay estimated nucleated cells by amplifying reference gene primers. The assay was immunoSEQ multiplex PCR, and TCRdb's table has in-frame clones only and misses some. V, J and clone size were drawn from that table, and D and trimming were deduced from the DNA. This sample has more than 80,000 clones, with approximately 80% found just once. Patients from Seattle were sampled longitudinally, starting during active infection.

Sequencing was carried out using peripheral blood. This receptor was obtained from a man older than 75 with COVID-19, enrolled during active disease. The rearrangement links TRBV7-2 to TRBJ2-4; perhaps TRBD2 as D (5 bases). The CDR3: CASSLDTGNIQYF. Written as DNA, the CDR3 is TGTGCCAGCAGCTTAGATACGGGGAACATTCAGTACTTC. Supplemented by reference TRBV7-2 and TRBJ2-4, the full variable domain reads GAGVSQSPSNKVTEKGKDVELRCDPISGHTALYWYRQSLGQGLEFLIYFQGNSAPDKSGLPSDRFSAERTGGSVSTLTIQRTQQEDSAVYLCASSLDTGNIQYFGAGTRLSVL.